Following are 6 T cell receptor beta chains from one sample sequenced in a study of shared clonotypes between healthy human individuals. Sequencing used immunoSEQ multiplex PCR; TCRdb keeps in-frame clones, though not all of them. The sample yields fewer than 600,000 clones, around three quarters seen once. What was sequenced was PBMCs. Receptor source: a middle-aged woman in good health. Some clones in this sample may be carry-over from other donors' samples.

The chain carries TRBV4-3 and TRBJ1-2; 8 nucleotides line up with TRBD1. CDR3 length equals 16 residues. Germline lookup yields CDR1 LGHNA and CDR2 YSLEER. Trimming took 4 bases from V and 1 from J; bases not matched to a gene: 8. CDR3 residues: CASSPDRAFLNYGYTF. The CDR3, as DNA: TGCGCCAGCAGCCCGGACAGGGCTTTCCTTAACTATGGCTACACCTTC.

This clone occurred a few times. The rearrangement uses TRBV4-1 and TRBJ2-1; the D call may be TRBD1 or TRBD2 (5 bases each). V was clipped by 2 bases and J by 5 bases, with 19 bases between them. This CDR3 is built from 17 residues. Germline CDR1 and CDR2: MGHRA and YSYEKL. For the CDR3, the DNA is TGCGCCAGCAGCCAATTTGCCGGGACGGACTCAAACAATGAGCAGTTCTTC. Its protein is CASSQFAGTDSNNEQFF.

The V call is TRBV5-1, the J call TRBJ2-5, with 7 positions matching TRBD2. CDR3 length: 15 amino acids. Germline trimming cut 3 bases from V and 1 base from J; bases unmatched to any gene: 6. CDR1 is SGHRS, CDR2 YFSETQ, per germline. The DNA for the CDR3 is TGCGCCAGCAGCTCCGGCAGCGGGATCCAAGAGACCCAGTACTTC. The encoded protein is CASSSGSGIQETQYF.

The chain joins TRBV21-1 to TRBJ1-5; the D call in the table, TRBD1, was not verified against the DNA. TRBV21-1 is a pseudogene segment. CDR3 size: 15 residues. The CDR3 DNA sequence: TGTGCCAGCAGCAAATCCGCAGGTCCCTTCAGGCCCCAGCATTTT. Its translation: CASSKSAGPFRPQHF.

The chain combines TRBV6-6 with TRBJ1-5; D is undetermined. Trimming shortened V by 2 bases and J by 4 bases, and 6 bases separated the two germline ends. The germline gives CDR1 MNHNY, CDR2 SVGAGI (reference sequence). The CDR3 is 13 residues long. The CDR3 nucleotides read TGTGCCAGCAGTTACGTGGGGAATCAGCCCCAGCATTTT. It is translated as CASSYVGNQPQHF.

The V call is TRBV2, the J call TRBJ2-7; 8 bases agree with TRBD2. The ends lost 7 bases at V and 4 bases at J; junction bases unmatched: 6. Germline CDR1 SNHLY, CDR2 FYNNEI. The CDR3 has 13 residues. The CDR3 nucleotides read TGTGCCAGCATCTCGAGCGGGAGTTACGAGCAGTACTTC. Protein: CASISSGSYEQYF.